These 3 T cell receptor beta chains came from one sample sequenced in a study of T-cell reconstitution after alpha-beta-depleted transplantation in children. Library preparation (for TCRbeta) was performed with unique molecular identifiers. TCRdb called the PCR reads again in MiXCR, with one record for every CDR3 protein. The sample shows fewer than 4,500 distinct CDR3 sequences, around 12% of them seen only once. Here the sequenced sample was PBMCs, mostly from graft donor cells, taken 60 days after TCRalphabeta/CD19-depleted stem cell transplant. These TCRs come from a male patient aged 2 to 9 who had a stem cell transplant for acute lymphoblastic leukemia, so the T cells may come from the graft donor.

V and J are TRBV5-4 and TRBJ2-6; D may be TRBD2 (11 bases). Germline loops: CDR1 SGHNT, CDR2 YYREEE (reference sequence). V dropped 3 bases and J dropped 0 bases, with 34 bases sitting between them. The CDR3 is 24 amino acids. CDR3 sequence reads: CASSSRPPGQGPTSGASGANVLTF. The CDR3, as DNA: TGTGCCAGCAGCTCCAGGCCACCGGGACAGGGGCCGACTAGCGGGGCCTCTGGGGCCAACGTCCTGACTTTC.

This clonotype has at least ten counts. V and J are TRBV6-5 and TRBJ1-2; D is unresolved. The CDR3 is made up of 13 amino acids. Germline loops: CDR1 MNHEY, CDR2 SVGAGI. The germline V and J ends were trimmed by 7 bases and 1 base, with 10 bases remaining between them. The CDR3: CASTGGFNYGYTF. The CDR3 nucleotides read TGTGCCAGCACGGGCGGCTTTAACTATGGCTACACCTTC.

This clonotype was observed at least ten times. This chain links TRBV12-3 or TRBV12-4 with TRBJ2-2; no definite D call. CDR3 length: 14 residues. The germline V and J ends were trimmed by 4 bases and 1 base, with 7 bases remaining between them. DNA of the CDR3: TGTGCCAGCAGTTCACACATGAACACCGGGGAGCTGTTTTTT. This encodes CASSSHMNTGELFF.